Listed below are T cell receptor beta chains from one sample, sequenced in a study of tissue T cells after allogeneic stem cell transplantation. The protocol was immunoSEQ multiplex PCR, while the TCRdb copy is restricted to in-frame clones and leaves out a portion. The data show some 4,000 clones, about 61% seen once. The sequenced sample was tissue from the ileum, obtained at autopsy. The source is a male donor aged 60 or over with lung cancer. Each CDR3 is given with its conserved first and last residue. Each record gives: clone size, J gene, D gene, V gene, CDR3 DNA, CDR3 protein. D genes are given only for firm matches. Size tells how often a clone was seen (once, few, many) or the class of an expanded clone, and some rows leave it out.

few	TRBJ2-3	NA	TRBV10-3	TGTGCCATCAGTGAGTCGACGATGGATACGCAGTATTTT	CAISESTMDTQYF
NA	TRBJ1-5	NA	TRBV7-2	TGTGCCAGCAGCTTATACGGAAGCAATCAGCCCCAGCATTTT	CASSLYGSNQPQHF
NA	TRBJ2-1	NA	TRBV15	TGTGCCACCAGCAGGGCTCCTAGCTCCTACAATGAGCAGTTCTTC	CATSRAPSSYNEQFF
NA	TRBJ1-1	NA	TRBV19	TGTGCCAGTATCCGGGGGCGGAATGTGAACACTGAAGCTTTCTTT	CASIRGRNVNTEAFF
NA	TRBJ1-1	NA	TRBV6-5	TGTGCCAGCAGCACCCCGCCGGTCCCTCAAGCTTTCTTT	CASSTPPVPQAFF
NA	TRBJ1-1	NA	TRBV6-2/TRBV6-3	TGTGCCAGCAGTCTAGGACAGTCTAAGGCTTTCTTT	CASSLGQSKAFF
medium-sized	TRBJ1-3	NA	TRBV5-6	TGTGCCAGCAGCTTGGATACGGGGTCCGGAAACACCATATATTTT	CASSLDTGSGNTIYF
NA	TRBJ2-7	NA	TRBV28	TGTGCCAGCAGCCAGCCCCCTACAGACGAGCAGTACTTC	CASSQPPTDEQYF
NA	TRBJ2-6	TRBD2	TRBV9	TGTGCCAGCAGCGTACTAGCGGGGGGAGGTGGGGCCAACGTCCTGACTTTC	CASSVLAGGGGANVLTF
medium-sized	TRBJ1-2	NA	TRBV6-2/TRBV6-3	TGTGCCAGCAGTTCCAGGGACGGTGGCTACACCTTC	CASSSRDGGYTF
NA	TRBJ2-7	NA	TRBV12-3/TRBV12-4	TGTGCCAGCAGTTTAAATTCGCATCACGAGCAGTACTTC	CASSLNSHHEQYF
NA	TRBJ1-2	NA	TRBV9	TGTGCCAGCAGCTCAATGGAGTATGGCTACACCTTC	CASSSMEYGYTF
few	TRBJ2-1	NA	TRBV4-3	TGCGCCAGCAGCCAAGATCAACGCGCGGTAAACAATGAGCAGTTCTTC	CASSQDQRAVNNEQFF
NA	TRBJ2-7	TRBD2	TRBV7-2	TGTGCCAGCAGCTCCACTAGCGGGGATACCTACGAGCAGTACTTC	CASSSTSGDTYEQYF
few	TRBJ2-5	TRBD1	TRBV7-9	TGTGCCAGCAGCCCACCAGGGGGAAGAGAGACCCAGTACTTC	CASSPPGGRETQYF
NA	TRBJ1-5	NA	TRBV27	TGTGCCAGCAGTTCAGTCTCCGGGACACATAATCAGCCCCAGCATTTT	CASSSVSGTHNQPQHF
NA	TRBJ2-1	TRBD2	TRBV29-1	TGCAGCGTTCCCACGACGATAGCGGGCCTCAATGAGCAGTTCTTC	CSVPTTIAGLNEQFF
medium-sized	TRBJ2-7	NA	TRBV11-2	TGTGCCAGCAGCCCCAGCAGCTACGAGCAGTACTTC	CASSPSSYEQYF
once	TRBJ2-7	NA	TRBV7-2	TGTGCCAGCAGCGACTACGTTGTGTACGAGCAGTACTTC	CASSDYVVYEQYF
few	TRBJ1-3	TRBD1	TRBV7-2	TGTGCCAGCAGCGCAACAGGGGCTCTCTCTGGAAACACCATATATTTT	CASSATGALSGNTIYF
NA	TRBJ2-1	NA	TRBV6-5	TGTGCCAGCAGCGATTGTGAGCAGTTCTTC	CASSDCEQFF
NA	TRBJ2-7	TRBD2	TRBV24-1	TGTGCCACCAGTGACCCCCTTGGGGGGGAGTACTTC	CATSDPLGGEYF
few	TRBJ2-2	NA	TRBV6-5	TGTGCCAGCGGTTTAACTCCGAACACCGGGGAGCTGTTTTTT	CASGLTPNTGELFF
NA	TRBJ2-1	NA	TRBV2	TGTGCCACCTCCCCGGATCGGGGCCCCAATGAGCAGTTCTTC	CATSPDRGPNEQFF